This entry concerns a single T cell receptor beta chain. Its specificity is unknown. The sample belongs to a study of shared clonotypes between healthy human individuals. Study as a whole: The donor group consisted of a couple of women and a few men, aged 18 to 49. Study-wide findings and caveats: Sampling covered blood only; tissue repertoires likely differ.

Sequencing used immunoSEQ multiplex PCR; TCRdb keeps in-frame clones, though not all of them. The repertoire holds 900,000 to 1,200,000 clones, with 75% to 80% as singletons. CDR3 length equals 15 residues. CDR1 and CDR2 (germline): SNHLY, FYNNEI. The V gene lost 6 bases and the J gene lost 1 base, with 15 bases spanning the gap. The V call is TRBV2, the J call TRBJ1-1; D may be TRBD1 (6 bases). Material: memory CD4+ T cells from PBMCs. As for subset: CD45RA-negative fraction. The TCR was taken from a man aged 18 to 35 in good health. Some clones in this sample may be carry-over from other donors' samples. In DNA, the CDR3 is TGTGCCAGCAGAAGGACAGACTCCCCGAACACTGAAGCTTTCTTT. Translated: CASRRTDSPNTEAFF.